This TCR beta chain is drawn from a study of shared clonotypes between healthy human individuals. Per the study methods: Filtering was not the same, since immunoSEQ gave junction-only sequences without quality scores. Repertoires were generated with immunoSEQ multiplex PCR, while TCRdb's copy carries only in-frame clones and drops some. The V and J calls and the clone size are those of that table, but D and trimming were determined from the DNA. Among approximately 2,000,000 clones listed, roughly 95% were seen once. The germline CDR1 and CDR2 sequences are SGHRS and YFSETQ. J was trimmed by 2 bases and V by 5 bases; bases with no gene match: 12. This CDR3 has 17 amino acids. Findings of the study overall: Only blood was sampled, and tissue TCR repertoires likely differ from blood ones. Limitation of the genetic and exposure-history diversity represented came from the few donors.

Terminally differentiated effector memory CD45RA+ cells were excluded from the naive CD8 cells, which were CD45RO-negative and positively selected for CCR7. Each of the donors was a healthy adult who was HIV-negative and had not had a recent acute infection or vaccination. Concerning this clone itself: Its antigen is unidentified.

This TCR came from a man aged 18 to 35 in good health. Some clones in this sample may be carry-over from other donors' samples. Sequenced: naive CD8+ T cells from PBMCs. The V gene is TRBV5-1, the J gene TRBJ2-3, with TRBD2 matching 9 bases. The CDR3 sequence is CASRDPRAGGPTDTQYF. In nucleotides, the CDR3 is TGCGCCAGCAGGGACCCACGGGCGGGAGGGCCCACAGATACGCAGTATTTT. The variable domain in full, completed from reference TRBV5-1 and TRBJ2-3, reads KAGVTQTPRYLIKTRGQQVTLSCSPISGHRSVSWYQQTPGQGLQFLFEYFSETQRNKGNFPGRFSGRQFSNSRSEMNVSTLELGDSALYLCASRDPRAGGPTDTQYFGPGTRLTVL.